These 15 T cell receptor beta chains were sequenced from one sample in a study of T-cell memory formation after mild COVID-19 (dated by TCRdb to the early 2020s). The library was built by means of 5' RACE. Sequencing used an Illumina NovaSeq 6000. The public reads were reanalyzed by TCRdb: fastp trimming at Q25, MiXCR alignment, in-frame beta chains only. For every CDR3 protein sequence, its rows merge into one entry that carries the most common genes and DNA. In all, the sample holds approximately 40,000 distinct CDR3 sequences, and roughly an eighth of those were seen once. Over 25% of the sample lies in the top ten. Material for sequencing was PBMCs or a T cell subset sorted from them (not recorded which). These receptors all stem from a man between 18 and 29 years old who had mild COVID-19 (a few samples of this study predate the infection). The sample titles of this study are shuffled in the database, so cell type and time point are left out; the donor was told from shared clones.

This clonotype was observed many times. The chain joins TRBV27 to TRBJ2-7; 8 bases agree with TRBD1. CDR3 length: 13 amino acids. V trimming: 6 bases; J trimming: 3 bases; junction bases outside the gene matches: 4. Per germline, CDR1 MNHEY and CDR2 SMNVEV (reference sequence). CDR3 residues: CASRTGQGYEQYF. Written as DNA, the CDR3 is TGTGCCAGCAGGACTGGACAGGGCTACGAGCAGTACTTC.

This clonotype was found many times. The rearrangement uses TRBV7-8 and TRBJ2-2; possibly TRBD1 for D (5 bases). Trimming shortened V by 2 bases and J by 4 bases, and 11 bases separated the two germline ends. Germline-derived CDR1 and CDR2 are SGHVS and FQNEAQ. This CDR3 is built from 15 residues. The CDR3 loop reads CASSLNNRLTGELFF. The CDR3 DNA reads as TGTGCCAGCAGCTTAAATAACAGGCTCACCGGGGAGCTGTTTTTT. The full variable domain, in which reference TRBV7-8 and TRBJ2-2 provide the parts outside the CDR3, is GAGVSQSPRYKVAKRGQDVALRCDPISGHVSLFWYQQALGQGPEFLTYFQNEAQLDKSGLPSDRFFAERPEGSVSTLKIQRTQQEDSAVYLCASSLNNRLTGELFFGEGSRLTVL.

In regard to this clonotype: Relative to the germline gene, one junction end is altered; a read error may explain this. The chain joins TRBV20-1 to TRBJ2-7, with 8 bases aligning to TRBD2. Germline values: CDR1 DFQATT, CDR2 SNEGSKA (reference sequence). The CDR3 contains 13 residues. Here the CDR3 reads CSASRGGWSEQYF. DNA for the CDR3: TGCAGCGCTAGCCGCGGGGGGTGGAGCGAGCAGTACTTC.

In its sample, this clonotype was seen many times. This chain joins TRBV4-1 and TRBJ1-4; 10 bases agree with TRBD1. This CDR3 is 16 amino acids long. Germline lookup yields CDR1 MGHRA and CDR2 YSYEKL. V lost 4 bases, J lost 6 bases, and 8 bases stayed unmatched. This CDR3 reads CASSPRDRGLHEKLFF. The CDR3 bases are TGCGCCAGCAGCCCCAGGGACAGGGGCCTACATGAAAAACTGTTTTTT.

This clonotype has a count of ten or more. The CDR3: CASSRRGLGDTQYF. The CDR3 DNA is TGTGCCAGCAGTAGGAGGGGGCTGGGGGATACGCAGTATTTT. The V gene is TRBV25-1, the J gene TRBJ2-3, with D possibly TRBD1 on 7 matching bases. This CDR3 is built from 14 residues. CDR1 MGHDK and CDR2 SYGVNS come from the germline V gene. Trimming stripped 5 bases from V and 6 bases from J, with 15 bases between.

The chain employs TRBV2 and TRBJ1-2, with TRBD1 identical over 8 bases. After removal of 2 bases from V and 7 bases from J, the junction contained 9 bases not matched to a gene. The CDR3 covers 15 residues. The germline V gene has CDR1 SNHLY and CDR2 FYNNEI. The CDR3 coding sequence is TGTGCCAGCAGTGAACGGGTGGCAGGGGGCAGTGGCTACACCTTC. Translating gives CASSERVAGGSGYTF.

The sample holds many counts of this clonotype. The chain recombines TRBV4-3 with TRBJ1-1; maybe TRBD1 (6 bases). The CDR3 is 14 amino acids. Germline V gene data show CDR1 as LGHNA and CDR2 as YSLEER. V was cut by 0 bases and J by 6 bases, with 11 bases left in between. The CDR3 DNA reads as TGCGCCAGCAGCCAAGACCCTGGACAGTCTGAAGCTTTCTTT. Translated, it gives CASSQDPGQSEAFF.

This clonotype was counted ten times or more. The chain carries TRBV2 and TRBJ2-1; D might be TRBD2 (5 bases). Germline V gene sequence: CDR1 SNHLY, CDR2 FYNNEI. V dropped 4 bases and J dropped 10 bases, with 11 bases sitting between them. This CDR3 contains 12 residues. In DNA, the CDR3 is TGTGCCAGCAGTGGAGGTACGGGGGAGCAGTTCTTC. This sequence encodes CASSGGTGEQFF.

This clonotype was seen ten or more times. The chain is built from TRBV6-2 or TRBV6-3 and TRBJ2-1; 9 nucleotides match TRBD2. The germline CDR1 and CDR2 sequences are MNHEY and SVGEGT. The CDR3 contains 14 residues. J lost 4 bases, V lost 5 bases, and 3 bases had no gene match. CDR3 sequence reads: CASSRLAVYNEQFF. The CDR3 DNA is TGTGCCAGCAGTAGACTAGCGGTTTACAATGAGCAGTTCTTC.

In this sample, this clonotype turned up many times. The gene calls are TRBV5-5 and TRBJ2-5, with 11 positions matching TRBD2. V lost 1 base and J lost 5; bases outside the gene matches: 4. The V gene's germline CDR1 is SGHKS and CDR2 YYEKEE (reference sequence). The CDR3 length is 15 residues. The CDR3 is CASSLNSGGAETQYF. DNA for the CDR3: TGTGCCAGCAGCTTGAATAGCGGGGGGGCCGAGACCCAGTACTTC.

In this sample, this clonotype is large. This sequence joins TRBV7-6 and TRBJ2-1; D unclear. This CDR3 is built from 11 residues. The V end was cut by 5 bases, the J end by 8 bases, with 7 bases between. Germline loops: CDR1 SGHVS, CDR2 FNYEAQ. The CDR3 loop is CASSPGYEQFF. The CDR3 DNA reads TGTGCCAGCAGCCCTGGGTATGAGCAGTTCTTC.

This clonotype has a count of ten or more. The CDR3 here is CASSSSGGADTQYF. CDR3 sequence (DNA): TGTGCCAGCAGCTCTAGCGGGGGGGCAGATACGCAGTATTTT. This chain joins TRBV7-3 and TRBJ2-3; TRBD2 aligns across 12 bases. With 4 bases clipped from V and 4 bases from J, the junction kept 0 bases outside the gene matches. Germline CDR1 SGHTA, CDR2 FQGTGA. The CDR3 has 14 amino acids.

This clonotype is classed as medium-sized. Here the CDR3 DNA reads TGTGCCAGCAGGGGGTACGGGGAGCTGTTTTTT. This codes for CASRGYGELFF. This chain connects TRBV6-5 to TRBJ2-2, with D unresolved. The CDR3 runs 11 residues. CDR1 and CDR2 from the germline V gene are MNHEY and SVGAGI. With 6 bases removed from V and 7 bases from J, the gap between germline ends came to 6 bases.

This sequence joins TRBV5-1 and TRBJ2-2; either TRBD1 or TRBD2 may supply D (5 bases each). V gave up 2 bases and J gave up 2 bases, with 10 bases separating them. Germline V gives CDR1 SGHRS, CDR2 YFSETQ. This CDR3 region has 15 residues. The CDR3 region is CASSLSGANTGELFF. CDR3 DNA: TGCGCCAGCAGCTTATCCGGGGCAAACACCGGGGAGCTGTTTTTT. The full variable domain, in which reference TRBV5-1 and TRBJ2-2 provide the parts outside the CDR3, is KAGVTQTPRYLIKTRGQQVTLSCSPISGHRSVSWYQQTPGQGLQFLFEYFSETQRNKGNFPGRFSGRQFSNSRSEMNVSTLELGDSALYLCASSLSGANTGELFFGEGSRLTVL.

This clonotype was detected only a few times. The chain employs TRBV7-3 and TRBJ2-2; 10 nucleotides match TRBD2. With V trimmed by 4 bases and J by 4 bases, 6 bases remained unmatched. Germline CDR1 and CDR2: SGHTA and FQGTGA. This CDR3 has 16 residues. The CDR3: CASSSFIAGGTGELFF. In nucleotides, the CDR3 is TGTGCCAGCAGCTCGTTTATAGCGGGGGGCACCGGGGAGCTGTTTTTT.